Listed here is a single T cell receptor beta chain. The data stem from a study of blood T cell repertoires in COVID-19. The CDR3 runs to 15 residues. J was trimmed by 2 bases and V by 4 bases; bases with no gene match: 5. The germline gives CDR1 KGHSH, CDR2 LQKENI. Only in-frame clones appear in the TCRdb table, and some are missing; sequencing was by immunoSEQ multiplex PCR. The top ten hold approximately 17% of the sample, which has about 330,000 clones, approximately 92% seen once. The cohort comprised adults aged 18 to 89 years residing in about two dozen US areas. Participants' reported clinical history set cohort assignment.

The sequence derives from a woman in her 30s who had recovered from COVID-19. V is TRBV18 and J is TRBJ2-1; 7 nucleotides agree with TRBD1. The sequenced sample consisted of PBMCs or T cells enriched from blood (not recorded which). Written as DNA, the CDR3 is TGTGCCAGCTCACTTCCCGGGACAGCCTACAATGAGCAGTTCTTC. Translated, it gives CASSLPGTAYNEQFF.